This T cell receptor beta chain was sequenced in a study of PD-L1 blockade in urothelial cancer (dated by TCRdb to between 2016 and 2019). Turning to the overall study: Therapy was started at some point between 2013 and 2015 for all patients, and atezolizumab 1,200 mg was administered intravenously every 3 weeks. Durable clinical benefit was defined as a progression-free survival longer than 6 months, and TCR features were additionally tested against progression-free survival and overall survival. Blood samples gave a median of 141,255 T cells and 82,636 unique TCRs, with a median clonality of 0.080. TCR sequencing covered pretreatment tumor samples and matched, serially collected peripheral blood taken before and after atezolizumab treatment. Under 30 patients had pretreatment blood TCR-seq, around 25 had at least one posttreatment blood collection, and around 25 had tumor TCR-seq. Blood samples were analyzed at 3 weeks after treatment start (second dose) and at 6 weeks after treatment start. Patients had an ECOG performance status of 0 or 1 and had received between 0 and 3 prior chemotherapy regimens. About 10 patients achieved durable clinical benefit and approximately 20 did not. The study, an exploratory multi-omic analysis, examined somatic, immune and clinical correlates of response to PD-L1 blockade with atezolizumab in urothelial cancer. Whole exome sequencing and RNA sequencing of pretreatment tumors were performed alongside TCR sequencing in the same patients. About 85% of the roughly 29 patients were males with bladder-origin urothelial cancer, and 18 of 29 reported a prior smoking history.

General conclusions and limits of the study: Small sample size (n of about 29) and many exploratory analyses mean the results are intended to be hypothesis-generating. At 3 weeks after the start of treatment, tumor-associated TCR clones in peripheral blood had expanded more in patients with durable benefit (n of about 20, p = 0.022). A pretreatment peripheral blood TCR clonality below the median was linked to improved progression-free and overall survival.

Regarding this clone: It has no known antigen specificity. No much larger clonotype is one base removed from it; base qualities were not supplied.

Synthetic TCR analog templates were spiked into each PCR so that absolute template abundance could be estimated from read counts. Using the immunoSEQ assay, TCRbeta CDR3 regions were amplified from genomic DNA with bias-controlled V and J gene primers. Sequencing of rearranged TCRbeta segments was performed at approximately 20X coverage. Turning to the authors' computational methods: Clustering was used to correct sequencing errors, and CDR3s were annotated against IMGT to assign V, D and J genes. Downstream analyses used only productive TCRbeta rearrangements and left out out-of-frame or stop-codon sequences. Clonality was calculated as one minus the Shannon entropy normalized by the log of the number of unique productive sequences. Clones differing between time points or between blood and tumor were identified by Fisher's exact test with Benjamini-Hochberg correction at adjusted p below 0.01. The immuneACCESS repertoire file appears here via TCRdb, limited to in-frame rearrangements. These files lack a portion of the clones; in checked studies, under half of the deficit traces to unresolved V genes, and the cause of the others is not known. V and J calls and clone size are as listed in that table; D and trimming were resolved from the DNA. The sample includes roughly 63,000 clones, with around 86% observed a single time. 2.5% to 4% of the sample goes to the ten largest clones.

This sample's time point label indicates: pretreatment peripheral blood. The cohort included 25 to 30 patients with locally advanced or metastatic urothelial carcinoma who were treated at Memorial Sloan Kettering on a trial protocol. Peripheral blood mononuclear cells were collected from each patient pretreatment and during treatment, giving between 1 and 8 total time points per patient. The Qiagen DNeasy Blood extraction kit was used to purify genomic DNA from total PBMCs and tumor samples. PBMCs were collected pretreatment and during treatment and were isolated and stored as previously described. The sequencing used PBMCs, collected around atezolizumab (anti-PD-L1) treatment. The sequence was obtained from a man between 65 and 85 years old with urothelial cancer.

The DNA sequence is TGTGCCAGCAGACCGGACAGGGGTTCCTACGAGCAGTACTTC. It translates to CASRPDRGSYEQYF. This chain joins TRBV6-1 to TRBJ2-7; 9 of the junction bases match TRBD1. As encoded in the germline V gene, CDR1 is MNHNS while CDR2 is SASEGT. The CDR3 runs 14 amino acids, cysteine and phenylalanine included. Left in the record is the CDR3 DNA by itself, 42 bases read in frame from the first base. V is pruned by 6 bases and J by 1 base, leaving 4 bases of the junction without a gene match.